This TCR beta chain derives from a study of CD39 and CD103 CD8 tumor-infiltrating T cells (dated by TCRdb to between 2017 and 2018). The study in broad terms: Repertoire comparisons were shown for an HPV-positive HNSCC, an HPV-negative HNSCC, an ovarian cancer and a melanoma patient. TCRbeta CDR3 deep sequencing compared repertoires of CD8 TIL subsets defined by CD103 and CD39 with peripheral memory CD8 T cells. Broad study findings and their caveats: DP TIL clonotypes were rarely found in blood or uninvolved lymph node, whereas DN TIL clonotypes largely overlapped peripheral memory CD8 repertoires. Compared with DN and SP CD8 TILs and with blood memory CD8 T cells, DP CD8 TILs appeared more oligoclonal, with the top 30 clonotypes covering about 56-86%.

Regarding this clone: Its target antigen remains unknown. Per-base quality was not reported, and no clone a single base away is much larger than it.

No therapy was being received by patients at the time of sample collection, although prior treatments had ranged from chemotherapy, radiotherapy, surgery and immunotherapy to none. Thawed cells were enriched for T lymphocytes with a negative-selection kit, adding EpCAM beads for tumor-infiltrating lymphocytes. CD8 TIL subsets were FACS-sorted as CD3+CD4-CD8+CD45RA- cells split by CD39 and CD103 expression into DN, SP and DP. Tumor specimens were minced and digested with hyaluronidase, collagenase and DNase for 1 h, filtered, Ficoll-enriched and cryopreserved. Populations were sorted on a FACSAria II to 98% to 99% purity, and the cell pellets were frozen for TCR sequencing without being cultured. The junction carries 13 bases between V and J, which are trimmed by 0 bases and 1 base respectively. Looking up the germline V gene yields CDR1 SGHDT and CDR2 YYEEEE. Measured from the cysteine to the phenylalanine, the CDR3 is 16 residues long. CDR3 DNA is the only sequence kept; it has 48 bases, read in frame from the first base.

For each subset, genomic DNA was extracted from around 10,000 to 100,000 sorted cells using the DNeasy Blood and Tissue Kit. The immunoSEQ service sequenced and mapped the TCRbeta V-J or V-D-J regions, with each sample reaching coverage above 8x. Turning to the authors' computational methods: Analysis was restricted to productive rearrangements exported from the immunoSEQ Analyzer platform, and clonality was assessed using the 500 most abundant clones. Repertoire overlap between populations was quantified with the Morisita-Horn similarity index and the Jaccard index. Morisita-Horn similarity between CD8 T-cell subset TCR repertoires was measured in six or seven cancer patients. TCRdb provides this immuneACCESS table in a form limited to in-frame rearrangements. Some clones are lacking; in checked studies, under half of them reflect an unresolved V gene, and why the rest are absent is not known. That table supplies the V and J calls and clone size; D and trimming were determined from the DNA. The sample contains 1,500 to 1,700 clones, roughly half of them found a single time. The biggest ten clones account for roughly 20% of the sample.

The sequence derives from a human donor with head and neck squamous cell carcinoma. The chain is made from TRBV5-6 and TRBJ2-5; there is no confident call for the D gene. Sequencing used CD39- CD103+ CD8+ T cells sorted from the tumor. The label giving this sample's cell subset or site can be read as: CD103+CD39- single-positive CD45RA- CD8 T cells. The DNA sequence reads TGTGCCAGCAGCTTGGGTCCTAGAAGTGGCCAAGAGACCCAGTACTTC. Its amino acids are CASSLGPRSGQETQYF.